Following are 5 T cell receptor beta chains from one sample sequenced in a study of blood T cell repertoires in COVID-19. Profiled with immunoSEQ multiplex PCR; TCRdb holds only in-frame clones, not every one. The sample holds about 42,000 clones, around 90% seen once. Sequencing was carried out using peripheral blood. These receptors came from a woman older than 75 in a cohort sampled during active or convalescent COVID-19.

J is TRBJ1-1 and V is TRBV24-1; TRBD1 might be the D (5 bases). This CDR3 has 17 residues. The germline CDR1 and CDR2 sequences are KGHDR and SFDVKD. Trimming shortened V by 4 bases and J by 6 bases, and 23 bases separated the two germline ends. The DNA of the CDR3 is TGTGCCACCAGTGACCGGGACTCCCTGATTGGTTGGTCTGAAGCTTTCTTT. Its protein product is CATSDRDSLIGWSEAFF.

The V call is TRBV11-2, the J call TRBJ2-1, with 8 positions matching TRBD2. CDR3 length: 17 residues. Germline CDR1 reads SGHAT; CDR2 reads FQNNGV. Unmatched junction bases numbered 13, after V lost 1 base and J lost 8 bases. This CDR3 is CASSLAPSGSGFDEQFF. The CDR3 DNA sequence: TGTGCCAGCAGCTTAGCACCCAGCGGGAGCGGTTTTGATGAGCAGTTCTTC.

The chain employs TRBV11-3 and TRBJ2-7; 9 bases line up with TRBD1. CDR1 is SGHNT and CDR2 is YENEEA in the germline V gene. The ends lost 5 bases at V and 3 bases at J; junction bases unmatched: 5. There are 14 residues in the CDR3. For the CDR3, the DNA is TGTGCCAGCAGCCCCGGGACAGGGAACTACGAGCAGTACTTC. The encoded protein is CASSPGTGNYEQYF.

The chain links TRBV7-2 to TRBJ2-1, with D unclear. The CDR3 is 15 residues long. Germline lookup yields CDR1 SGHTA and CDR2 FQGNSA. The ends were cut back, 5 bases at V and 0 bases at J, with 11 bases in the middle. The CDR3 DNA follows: TGTGCCAGCAGCGTTAGCAGAAGCTCCTACAATGAGCAGTTCTTC. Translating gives CASSVSRSSYNEQFF.

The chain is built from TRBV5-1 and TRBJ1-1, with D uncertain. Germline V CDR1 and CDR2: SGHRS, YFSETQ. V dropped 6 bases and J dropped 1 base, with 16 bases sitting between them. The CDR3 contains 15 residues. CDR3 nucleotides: TGCGCCAGCACCCCCGGTCTTGTGCCGAACACTGAAGCTTTCTTT. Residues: CASTPGLVPNTEAFF.